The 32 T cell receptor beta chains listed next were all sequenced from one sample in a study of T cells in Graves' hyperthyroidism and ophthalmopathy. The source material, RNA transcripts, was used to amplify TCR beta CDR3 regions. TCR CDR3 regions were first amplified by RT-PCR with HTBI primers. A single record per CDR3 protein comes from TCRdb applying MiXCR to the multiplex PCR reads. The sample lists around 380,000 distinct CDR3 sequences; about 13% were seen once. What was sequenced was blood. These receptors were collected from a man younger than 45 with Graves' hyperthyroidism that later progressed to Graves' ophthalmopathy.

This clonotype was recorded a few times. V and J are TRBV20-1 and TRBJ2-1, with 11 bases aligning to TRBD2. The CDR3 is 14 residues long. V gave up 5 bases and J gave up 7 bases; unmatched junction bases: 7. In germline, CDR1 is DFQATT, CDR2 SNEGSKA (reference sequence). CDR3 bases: TGCAGTGCTGATATAGCGGGGGGGAGGAATGAGCAGTTCTTC. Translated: CSADIAGGRNEQFF.

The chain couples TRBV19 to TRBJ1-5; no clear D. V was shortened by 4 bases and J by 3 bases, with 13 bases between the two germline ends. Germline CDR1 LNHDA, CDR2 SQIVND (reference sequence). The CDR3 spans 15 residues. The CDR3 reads CASSSLILYNQPQHF. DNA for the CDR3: TGTGCCAGTAGTAGTCTAATCCTATACAATCAGCCCCAGCATTTT.

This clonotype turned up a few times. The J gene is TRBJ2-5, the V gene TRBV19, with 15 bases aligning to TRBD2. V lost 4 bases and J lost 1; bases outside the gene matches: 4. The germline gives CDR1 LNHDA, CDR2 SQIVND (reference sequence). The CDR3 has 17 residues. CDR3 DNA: TGTGCCAGTAGTAGCCAGGGACTAGCGGGGGGCCAAGAGACCCAGTACTTC. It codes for CASSSQGLAGGQETQYF.

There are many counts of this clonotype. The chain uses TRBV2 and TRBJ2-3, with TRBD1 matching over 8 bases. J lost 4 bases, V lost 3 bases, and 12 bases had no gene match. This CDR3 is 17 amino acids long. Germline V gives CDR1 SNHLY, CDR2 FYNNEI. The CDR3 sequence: CASSEPVSGQGSDTQYF. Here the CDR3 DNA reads TGTGCCAGCAGTGAGCCCGTCAGCGGACAGGGATCAGATACGCAGTATTTT.

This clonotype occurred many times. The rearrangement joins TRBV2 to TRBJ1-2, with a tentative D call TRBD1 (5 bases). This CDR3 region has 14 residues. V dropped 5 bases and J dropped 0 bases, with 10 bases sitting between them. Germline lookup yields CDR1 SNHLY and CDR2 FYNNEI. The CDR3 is CASSYRQANYGYTF. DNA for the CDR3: TGTGCCAGCAGTTACAGGCAAGCTAACTATGGCTACACCTTC. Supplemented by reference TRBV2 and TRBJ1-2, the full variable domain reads EPEVTQTPSHQVTQMGQEVILRCVPISNHLYFYWYRQILGQKVEFLVSFYNNEISEKSEIFDDQFSVERPDGSNFTLKIRSTKLEDSAMYFCASSYRQANYGYTFGSGTRLTVV.

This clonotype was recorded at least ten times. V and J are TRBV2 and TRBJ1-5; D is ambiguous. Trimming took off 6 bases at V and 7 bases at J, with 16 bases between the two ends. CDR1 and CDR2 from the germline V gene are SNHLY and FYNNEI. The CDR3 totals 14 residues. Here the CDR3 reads CASSRVGLRQPQHF. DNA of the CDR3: TGTGCCAGCAGCAGAGTAGGGTTGAGGCAGCCCCAGCATTTT.

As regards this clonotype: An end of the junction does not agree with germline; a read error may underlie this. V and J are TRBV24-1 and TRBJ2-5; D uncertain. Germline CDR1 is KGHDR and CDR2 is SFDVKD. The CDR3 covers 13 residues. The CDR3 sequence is CATSDLGQEAQYF. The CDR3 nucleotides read TGTGCCACCAGTGATTTGGGCCAAGAGGCCCAGTACTTC.

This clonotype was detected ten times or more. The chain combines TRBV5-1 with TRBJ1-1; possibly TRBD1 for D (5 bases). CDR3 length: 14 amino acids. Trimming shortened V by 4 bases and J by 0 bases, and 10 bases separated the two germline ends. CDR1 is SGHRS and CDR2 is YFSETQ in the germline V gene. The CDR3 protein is CASSRDWVNTEAFF. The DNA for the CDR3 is TGCGCCAGCAGCCGGGACTGGGTGAACACTGAAGCTTTCTTT.

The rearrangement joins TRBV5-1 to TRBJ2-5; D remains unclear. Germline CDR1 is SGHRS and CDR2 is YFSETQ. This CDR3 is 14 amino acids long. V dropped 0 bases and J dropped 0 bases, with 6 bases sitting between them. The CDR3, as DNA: TGCGCCAGCAGCTTGGTGCAGGACCAAGAGACCCAGTACTTC. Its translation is CASSLVQDQETQYF. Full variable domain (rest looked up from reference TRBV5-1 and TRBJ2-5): KAGVTQTPRYLIKTRGQQVTLSCSPISGHRSVSWYQQTPGQGLQFLFEYFSETQRNKGNFPGRFSGRQFSNSRSEMNVSTLELGDSALYLCASSLVQDQETQYFGPGTRLLVL.

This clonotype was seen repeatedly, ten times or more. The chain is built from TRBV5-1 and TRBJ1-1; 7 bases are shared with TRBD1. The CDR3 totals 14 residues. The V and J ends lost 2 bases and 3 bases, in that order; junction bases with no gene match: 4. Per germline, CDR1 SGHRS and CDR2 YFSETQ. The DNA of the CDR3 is TGCGCCAGCAGCTTCAAGGGGGCGGACACTGAAGCTTTCTTT. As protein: CASSFKGADTEAFF.

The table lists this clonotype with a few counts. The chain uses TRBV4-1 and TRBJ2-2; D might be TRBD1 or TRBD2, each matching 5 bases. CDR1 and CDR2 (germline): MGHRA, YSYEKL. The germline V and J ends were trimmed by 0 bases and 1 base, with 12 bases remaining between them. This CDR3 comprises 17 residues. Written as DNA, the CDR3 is TGCGCCAGCAGCCAAGACCCCGGGACGGAGAACACCGGGGAGCTGTTTTTT. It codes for CASSQDPGTENTGELFF.

This chain's CDR3 is CASSLDKIQGPPIGSTIYF. DNA for the CDR3: TGTGCCAGCAGCTTAGATAAGATTCAGGGGCCGCCGATTGGGTCCACCATATATTTT. The V call is TRBV7-2, the J call TRBJ1-3, with D possibly matching TRBD1 (6 bases). Per the germline V gene, CDR1 is SGHTA and CDR2 is FQGNSA. With 1 base removed from V and 9 bases from J, the gap between germline ends came to 28 bases. The CDR3 loop spans 19 amino acids.

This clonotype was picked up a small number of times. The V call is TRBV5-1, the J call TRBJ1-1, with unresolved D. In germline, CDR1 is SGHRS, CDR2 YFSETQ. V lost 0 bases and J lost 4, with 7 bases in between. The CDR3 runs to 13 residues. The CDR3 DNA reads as TGCGCCAGCAGCTTGGAATTGTCCACTGAAGCTTTCTTT. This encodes CASSLELSTEAFF.

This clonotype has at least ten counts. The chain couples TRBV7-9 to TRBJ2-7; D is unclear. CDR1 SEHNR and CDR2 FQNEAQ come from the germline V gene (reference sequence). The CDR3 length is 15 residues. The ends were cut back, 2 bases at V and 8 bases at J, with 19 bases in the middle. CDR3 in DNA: TGTGCCAGCAGCTTAAGTTTATTCGGAGCCCTGCAGCAGTACTTC. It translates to CASSLSLFGALQQYF. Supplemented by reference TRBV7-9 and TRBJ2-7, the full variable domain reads DTGVSQNPRHKITKRGQNVTFRCDPISEHNRLYWYRQTLGQGPEFLTYFQNEAQLEKSRLLSDRFSAERPKGSFSTLEIQRTEQGDSAMYLCASSLSLFGALQQYFGPGTRLTVT.

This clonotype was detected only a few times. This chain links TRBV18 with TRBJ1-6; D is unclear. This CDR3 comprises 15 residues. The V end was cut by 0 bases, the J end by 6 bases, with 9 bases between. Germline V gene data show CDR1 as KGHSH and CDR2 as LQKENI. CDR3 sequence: CASSPPLALNSPLHF. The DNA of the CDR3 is TGTGCCAGCTCACCACCTCTGGCTCTTAATTCACCCCTCCACTTT.

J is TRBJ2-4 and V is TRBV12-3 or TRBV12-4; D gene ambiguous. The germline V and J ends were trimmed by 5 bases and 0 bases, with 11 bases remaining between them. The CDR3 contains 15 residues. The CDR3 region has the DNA TGTGCCAGCAGTGCTGATAGACTAGCCAAAAACATTCAGTACTTC. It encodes CASSADRLAKNIQYF.

CDR3 in amino acids: CASSGKGQGNEKLFF. The CDR3 nucleotides read TGTGCCAGCAGCGGGAAGGGACAGGGAAATGAAAAACTGTTTTTT. The rearrangement uses TRBV5-4 and TRBJ1-4, with TRBD1 matching over 9 bases. Per germline, CDR1 SGHNT and CDR2 YYREEE (reference sequence). The CDR3 is made up of 15 amino acids. Trimming took 4 bases from V and 5 from J; bases not matched to a gene: 6.

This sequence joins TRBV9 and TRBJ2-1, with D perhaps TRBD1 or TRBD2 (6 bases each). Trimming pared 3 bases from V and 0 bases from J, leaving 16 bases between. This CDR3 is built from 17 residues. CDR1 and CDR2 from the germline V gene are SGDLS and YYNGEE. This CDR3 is CASSAAGGGGSYNEQFF. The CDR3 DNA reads TGTGCCAGCAGCGCCGCCGGAGGAGGGGGCTCCTACAATGAGCAGTTCTTC. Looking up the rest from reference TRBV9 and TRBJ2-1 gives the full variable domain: DSGVTQTPKHLITATGQRVTLRCSPRSGDLSVYWYQQSLDQGLQFLIQYYNGEERAKGNILERFSAQQFPDLHSELNLSSLELGDSALYFCASSAAGGGGSYNEQFFGPGTRLTVL.

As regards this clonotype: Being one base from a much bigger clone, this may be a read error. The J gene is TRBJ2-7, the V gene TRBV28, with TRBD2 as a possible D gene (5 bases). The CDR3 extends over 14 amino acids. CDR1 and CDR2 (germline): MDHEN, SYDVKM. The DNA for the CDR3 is TGTGCCAGCGGTTTACTTAGCGCCTCCTACGAGCAGTACTTC. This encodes CASGLLSASYEQYF.

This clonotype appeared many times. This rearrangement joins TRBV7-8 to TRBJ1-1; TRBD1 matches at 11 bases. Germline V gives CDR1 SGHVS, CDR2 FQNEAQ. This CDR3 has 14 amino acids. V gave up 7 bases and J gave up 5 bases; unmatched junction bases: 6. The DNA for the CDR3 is TGTGCCAGCATATCGGACAGGGGGCGGACTGAAGCTTTCTTT. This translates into CASISDRGRTEAFF.

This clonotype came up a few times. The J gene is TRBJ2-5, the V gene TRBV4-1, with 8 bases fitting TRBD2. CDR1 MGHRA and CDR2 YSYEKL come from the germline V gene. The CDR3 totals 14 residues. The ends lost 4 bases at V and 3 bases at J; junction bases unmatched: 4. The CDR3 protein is CASSLFSGKETQYF. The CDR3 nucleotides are TGCGCCAGCAGCCTGTTTAGCGGGAAAGAGACCCAGTACTTC.

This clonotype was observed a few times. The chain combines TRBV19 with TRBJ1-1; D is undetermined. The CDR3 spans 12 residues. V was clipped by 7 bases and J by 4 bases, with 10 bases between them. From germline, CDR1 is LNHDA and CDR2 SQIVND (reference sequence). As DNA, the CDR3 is TGTGCCAGTAACGCCGTTGGCACTGAAGCTTTCTTT. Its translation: CASNAVGTEAFF.

The CDR3 DNA reads as TGCGCCAGCAGCTTCGGGGGGGCGGGGACAGATACGCAGTATTTT. Its protein product is CASSFGGAGTDTQYF. This rearrangement joins TRBV4-1 to TRBJ2-3, with 8 bases lining up with TRBD2. With 5 bases clipped from V and 3 bases from J, the junction kept 7 bases outside the gene matches. This CDR3 comprises 15 residues. Germline values: CDR1 MGHRA, CDR2 YSYEKL.

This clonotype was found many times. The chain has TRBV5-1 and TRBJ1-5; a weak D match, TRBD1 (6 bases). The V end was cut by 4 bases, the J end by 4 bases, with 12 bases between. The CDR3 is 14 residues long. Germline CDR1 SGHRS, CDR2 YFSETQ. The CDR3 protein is CASSQDSLNQPQHF. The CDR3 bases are TGCGCCAGCAGCCAGGACAGCCTTAATCAGCCCCAGCATTTT.

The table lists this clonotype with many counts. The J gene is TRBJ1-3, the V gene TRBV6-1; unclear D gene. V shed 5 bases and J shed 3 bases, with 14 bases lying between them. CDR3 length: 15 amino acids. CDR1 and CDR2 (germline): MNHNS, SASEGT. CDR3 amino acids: CASSLGPVFGNTIYF. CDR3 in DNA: TGTGCCAGCAGTCTTGGGCCCGTTTTTGGAAACACCATATATTTT.

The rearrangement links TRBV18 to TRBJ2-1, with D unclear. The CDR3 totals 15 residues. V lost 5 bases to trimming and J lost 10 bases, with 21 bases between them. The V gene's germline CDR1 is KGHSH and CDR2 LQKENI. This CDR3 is CASSNRQDPPREQFF. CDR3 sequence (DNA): TGTGCCAGCTCAAATCGCCAGGACCCACCTCGGGAGCAGTTCTTC. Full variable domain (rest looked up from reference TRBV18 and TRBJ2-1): NAGVMQNPRHLVRRRGQEARLRCSPMKGHSHVYWYRQLPEEGLKFMVYLQKENIIDESGMPKERFSAEFPKEGPSILRIQQVVRGDSAAYFCASSNRQDPPREQFFGPGTRLTVL.

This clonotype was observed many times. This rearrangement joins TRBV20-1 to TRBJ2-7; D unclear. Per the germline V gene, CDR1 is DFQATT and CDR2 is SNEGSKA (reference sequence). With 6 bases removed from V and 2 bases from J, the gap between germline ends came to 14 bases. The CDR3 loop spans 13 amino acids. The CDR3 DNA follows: TGCAGTGCCCGTAGCAGGATGACCTACGAGCAGTACTTC. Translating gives CSARSRMTYEQYF.

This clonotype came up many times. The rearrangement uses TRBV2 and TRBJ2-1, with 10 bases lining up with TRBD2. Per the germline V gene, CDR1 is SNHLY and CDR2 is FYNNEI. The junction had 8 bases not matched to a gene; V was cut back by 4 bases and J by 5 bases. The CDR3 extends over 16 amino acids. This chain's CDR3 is CASSASASGGHNEQFF. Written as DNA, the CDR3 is TGTGCCAGCAGTGCGAGTGCTAGCGGGGGCCACAATGAGCAGTTCTTC.

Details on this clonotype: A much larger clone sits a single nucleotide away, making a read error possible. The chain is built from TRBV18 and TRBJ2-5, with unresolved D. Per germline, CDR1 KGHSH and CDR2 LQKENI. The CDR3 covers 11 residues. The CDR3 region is CANSPAETQYF. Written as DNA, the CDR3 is TGTGCCAACTCACCAGCGGAGACCCAGTACTTC.

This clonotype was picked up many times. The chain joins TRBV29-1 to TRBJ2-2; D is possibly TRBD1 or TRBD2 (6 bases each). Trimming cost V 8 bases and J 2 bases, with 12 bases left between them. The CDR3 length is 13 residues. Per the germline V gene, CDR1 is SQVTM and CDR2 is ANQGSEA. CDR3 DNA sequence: TGCAGCTTCCGGGGGCCTAACACCGGGGAGCTGTTTTTT. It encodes CSFRGPNTGELFF.

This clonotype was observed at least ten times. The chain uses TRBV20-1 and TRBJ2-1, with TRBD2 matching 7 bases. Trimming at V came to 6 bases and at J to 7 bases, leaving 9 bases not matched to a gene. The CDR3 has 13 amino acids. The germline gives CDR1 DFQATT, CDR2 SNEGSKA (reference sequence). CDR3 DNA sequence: TGCAGTGCCCCTTACTGGGGAGGGAATGAGCAGTTCTTC. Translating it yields CSAPYWGGNEQFF.

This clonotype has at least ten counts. CDR3 DNA sequence: TGTGCCAGCAGTTTCTTCGGGGAGCAGTACTTC. Translated: CASSFFGEQYF. This chain uses TRBV12-3 or TRBV12-4 with TRBJ2-7; D not resolved. Deletions cut 3 bases from V and 7 bases from J, with 7 bases between. CDR3 length: 11 amino acids.